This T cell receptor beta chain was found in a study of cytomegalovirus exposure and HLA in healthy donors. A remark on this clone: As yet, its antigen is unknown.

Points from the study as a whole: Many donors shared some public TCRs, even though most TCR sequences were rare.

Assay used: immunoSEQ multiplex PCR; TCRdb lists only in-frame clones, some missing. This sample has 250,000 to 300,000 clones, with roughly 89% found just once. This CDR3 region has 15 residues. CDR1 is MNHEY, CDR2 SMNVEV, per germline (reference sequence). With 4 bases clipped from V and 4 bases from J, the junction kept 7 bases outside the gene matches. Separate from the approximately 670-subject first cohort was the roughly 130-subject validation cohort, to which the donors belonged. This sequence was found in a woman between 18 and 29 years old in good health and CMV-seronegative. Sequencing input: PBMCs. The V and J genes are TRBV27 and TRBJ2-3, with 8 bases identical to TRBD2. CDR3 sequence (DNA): TGTGCCAGCAGTTGGACGGGGGGGCCCCCAGATACGCAGTATTTT. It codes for CASSWTGGPPDTQYF.